This passage covers 29 T cell receptor beta chains from one sample sequenced in a study of control samples from healthy donors and cancer patients. Here immunoSEQ multiplex PCR was the method, and the copy in TCRdb shows in-frame clones only, minus some. The data contain 90,000 to 130,000 clones, just under 85% of them seen just once; the ten biggest clones take up 6% to 8%. Sequenced material: blood. The receptors were sampled from a man in his late teens or twenties in good health.

The gene calls are TRBV18 and TRBJ1-3; D is unresolved. Germline V gene lookup returns CDR1 KGHSH and CDR2 LQKENI. Trimming took 2 bases from V and 0 from J, leaving 11 bases between them. The CDR3 has 16 amino acids. The CDR3 spells CASSPSHSSSGNTIYF. CDR3 nucleotide sequence: TGTGCCAGCTCACCAAGCCACTCAAGCTCTGGAAACACCATATATTTT.

The chain links TRBV6-5 to TRBJ1-2, with TRBD1 matching over 7 bases. With 7 bases clipped from V and 4 bases from J, the junction kept 6 bases outside the gene matches. The CDR3 runs 13 residues. The germline V gene encodes CDR1 MNHEY and CDR2 SVGAGI. This chain's CDR3 is CASNPGTAYGYTF. In DNA form, the CDR3 reads TGTGCCAGCAACCCCGGGACAGCCTATGGCTACACCTTC.

In this sample, this clone turned up once. The chain has TRBV6-6 and TRBJ2-1; 9 bases are shared with TRBD2. CDR3 length: 16 residues. Germline CDR1 is MNHNY and CDR2 is SVGAGI (reference sequence). J gave up 0 bases and V 8 bases, and 8 bases lay outside the gene matches. The CDR3 region has the DNA TGTGCCAGCGCCCCATATAGCGGGGGCTCCTACAATGAGCAGTTCTTC. Translating gives CASAPYSGGSYNEQFF.

The chain uses TRBV5-4 and TRBJ1-1, with D uncertain. Trimming removed 0 bases at V and 6 bases at J, with 6 bases between. This CDR3 region has 12 residues. Germline V CDR1 and CDR2: SGHNT, YYREEE (reference sequence). The CDR3 DNA is TGTGCCAGCAGCTTGGTAGGGTCTGAAGCTTTCTTT. Its protein product is CASSLVGSEAFF. Drawing the rest from reference TRBV5-4 and TRBJ1-1, the complete variable domain is ETGVTQSPTHLIKTRGQQVTLRCSSQSGHNTVSWYQQALGQGPQFIFQYYREEENGRGNFPPRFSGLQFPNYSSELNVNALELDDSALYLCASSLVGSEAFFGQGTRLTVV.

The chain has TRBV4-1 and TRBJ2-3, with D uncertain. V shed 2 bases and J shed 0 bases, with 9 bases lying between them. Per germline, CDR1 MGHRA and CDR2 YSYEKL. This CDR3 spans 15 amino acids. The CDR3, as DNA: TGCGCCAGCAGCCAAATACCCGATAGCACAGATACGCAGTATTTT. It specifies CASSQIPDSTDTQYF.

The rearrangement uses TRBV27 and TRBJ2-5; 9 bases line up with TRBD2. Germline V gene data show CDR1 as MNHEY and CDR2 as SMNVEV (reference sequence). The V and J ends lost 7 bases and 4 bases, in that order; junction bases with no gene match: 10. The CDR3 runs to 15 residues. CDR3 in amino acids: CASTLSGGPLETQYF. The CDR3, as DNA: TGTGCCAGCACCCTAAGCGGGGGGCCATTAGAGACCCAGTACTTC.

The rearrangement links TRBV27 to TRBJ2-5, with 9 positions matching TRBD2. Germline V gene data show CDR1 as MNHEY and CDR2 as SMNVEV (reference sequence). CDR3 length: 17 amino acids. The V segment lost 5 bases and the J segment 5 bases; nucleotides outside the gene matches: 15. CDR3: CASSPLWGVAGAETQYF. The CDR3 nucleotides are TGTGCCAGCAGTCCACTATGGGGGGTAGCGGGGGCTGAGACCCAGTACTTC.

The V and J genes are TRBV18 and TRBJ1-2; D not resolved. Germline-derived CDR1 and CDR2 are KGHSH and LQKENI. The CDR3 loop spans 13 amino acids. Between the trimmed V and J ends, which lost 3 bases and 4 bases, there was a span of 9 bases. The CDR3 protein is CASSPVGSYGYTF. The CDR3 DNA is TGTGCCAGCTCACCGGTGGGTTCCTATGGCTACACCTTC.

The CDR3 protein is CASSYSGAGEFF. In DNA form, the CDR3 reads TGTGCCAGCAGTTACTCGGGCGCGGGGGAGTTCTTC. The chain joins TRBV6-5 to TRBJ2-1; 7 nucleotides match TRBD2. This CDR3 spans 12 amino acids. From germline, CDR1 is MNHEY and CDR2 SVGAGI. After removal of 0 bases from V and 14 bases from J, the junction contained 4 bases not matched to a gene.

This chain uses TRBV6-2 or TRBV6-3 with TRBJ2-2, with TRBD2 matching 12 bases. CDR3 size: 16 residues. With 3 bases clipped from V and 6 bases from J, the junction kept 5 bases outside the gene matches. Per the germline V gene, CDR1 is MNHEY and CDR2 is SVGEGT. The DNA of the CDR3 is TGTGCCAGCAGTTATCAGCTAGCGGGGGGGCCCGGGGAGCTGTTTTTT. Its protein product is CASSYQLAGGPGELFF.

The chain uses TRBV7-8 and TRBJ2-3; 7 nucleotides match TRBD1. This CDR3 has 16 residues. Germline trimming cut 0 bases from V and 2 bases from J; bases unmatched to any gene: 5. CDR1 is SGHVS, CDR2 FQNEAQ, per germline. The DNA for the CDR3 is TGTGCCAGCAGCTTAGCGGATGGACAGGACACAGATACGCAGTATTTT. It codes for CASSLADGQDTDTQYF.

This clone was found a few times. The gene calls are TRBV24-1 and TRBJ2-3; TRBD1 might be the D (5 bases). The CDR3 runs to 13 residues. Trimming left V 4 bases short and J 6 bases short, with 10 bases between. Germline V gene lookup returns CDR1 KGHDR and CDR2 SFDVKD. The CDR3 reads CATSESGADTQYF. In nucleotides, the CDR3 is TGTGCCACCAGTGAATCTGGGGCGGATACGCAGTATTTT.

The J gene is TRBJ2-3, the V gene TRBV6-5, with unresolved D. CDR3 length equals 13 residues. Germline CDR1 is MNHEY and CDR2 is SVGAGI. Trimming took 4 bases from V and 6 from J, leaving 11 bases between them. CDR3 nucleotides: TGTGCCAGCAGTTCCTATAATGACGATACGCAGTATTTT. The encoded protein is CASSSYNDDTQYF.

This chain connects TRBV9 to TRBJ1-2; a weak D match, TRBD1 (5 bases). The CDR3 sequence is 12 residues long. Trimming removed 8 bases from V and 4 bases from J, with 12 bases in between. The germline CDR1 and CDR2 sequences are SGDLS and YYNGEE. Here the CDR3 reads CASTSGGYGYTF. For the CDR3, the DNA is TGTGCCAGTACATCGGGGGGCTATGGCTACACCTTC.

This chain joins TRBV2 and TRBJ2-3; the match to TRBD2 covers 8 bases. Per the germline V gene, CDR1 is SNHLY and CDR2 is FYNNEI. Unmatched junction bases numbered 2, after V lost 7 bases and J lost 2 bases. This CDR3 is 13 amino acids long. DNA for the CDR3: TGTGCCAGCAAAGCGGGGGACACAGATACGCAGTATTTT. Translated, it gives CASKAGDTDTQYF.

This chain connects TRBV14 to TRBJ1-1; D unclear. V was clipped by 5 bases and J by 1 base, with 11 bases between them. The CDR3 spans 14 residues. Germline CDR1 is SGHDN and CDR2 is FVKESK. The CDR3 is CASSYGMGNTEAFF. The CDR3 DNA reads as TGTGCCAGCAGCTATGGCATGGGGAACACTGAAGCTTTCTTT.

This chain connects TRBV7-2 to TRBJ2-1; no clear D gene. The CDR3 has 15 residues. From germline, CDR1 is SGHTA and CDR2 FQGNSA. The ends were cut back, 1 base at V and 4 bases at J, with 11 bases in the middle. Written as DNA, the CDR3 is TGTGCCAGCAGCTTAGGTTCGGCGACATACAATGAGCAGTTCTTC. Residues: CASSLGSATYNEQFF.

The rearrangement links TRBV12-5 to TRBJ2-1; 8 positions match TRBD2. The CDR3 runs to 18 residues. The trim removed 7 bases at V and 0 bases at J, leaving 14 bases unmatched. In germline, CDR1 is LGHNT, CDR2 FRNRAP. Here the CDR3 reads CASVRGEWAGGSYNEQFF. CDR3 bases: TGTGCTAGTGTCCGAGGGGAATGGGCGGGGGGCTCCTACAATGAGCAGTTCTTC.

This sequence joins TRBV28 and TRBJ2-7; a weak D match, TRBD1 (8 bases). Germline V gene lookup returns CDR1 MDHEN and CDR2 SYDVKM. CDR3 size: 17 residues. The germline V and J ends were trimmed by 6 bases and 4 bases, with 25 bases remaining between them. The CDR3 sequence: CASSRTLATGDYYEQYF. CDR3 nucleotide sequence: TGTGCCAGCAGCCGAACACTAGCGACAGGGGATTATTACGAGCAGTACTTC.

The gene calls are TRBV6-5 and TRBJ1-2, with 10 bases aligning to TRBD1. V shed 5 bases and J 7 bases; nucleotides not matched to a gene: 4. Per germline, CDR1 MNHEY and CDR2 SVGAGI. The CDR3 spans 13 residues. CDR3 sequence reads: CASSLGQGVGYTF. In DNA form, the CDR3 reads TGTGCCAGCAGTCTAGGACAGGGGGTTGGCTACACCTTC.

This chain links TRBV11-3 with TRBJ2-1; D is unresolved. The germline V and J ends were trimmed by 4 bases and 9 bases, with 10 bases remaining between them. The CDR3 sequence is 12 residues long. CDR1 and CDR2 from the germline V gene are SGHNT and YENEEA. The CDR3 loop reads CASSSTVGEQFF. DNA of the CDR3: TGTGCCAGCAGCTCAACTGTGGGTGAGCAGTTCTTC.

This chain joins TRBV11-1 and TRBJ2-7; D is ambiguous. The ends were cut back, 4 bases at V and 2 bases at J, with 12 bases in the middle. There are 14 residues in the CDR3. From germline, CDR1 is SGHAT and CDR2 FQDESV (reference sequence). Here the CDR3 reads CASSYVGSAYEQYF. The CDR3 bases are TGTGCCAGCAGCTACGTAGGGTCGGCCTACGAGCAGTACTTC.

This rearrangement joins TRBV30 to TRBJ1-5, with 7 bases aligning to TRBD1. V trimming: 0 bases; J trimming: 2 bases; junction bases outside the gene matches: 4. The CDR3 has 15 amino acids. Germline values: CDR1 GTSNPN, CDR2 SVGIG (reference sequence). The chain's CDR3 is CAWSVRQGGNQPQHF. CDR3 DNA: TGTGCCTGGAGTGTACGCCAGGGGGGCAATCAGCCCCAGCATTTT. Combining the CDR3 with reference TRBV30 and TRBJ1-5 gives the whole variable domain SQTIHQWPATLVQPVGSPLSLECTVEGTSNPNLYWYRQAAGRGLQLLFYSVGIGQISSEVPQNLSASRPQDRQFILSSKKLLLSDSGFYLCAWSVRQGGNQPQHFGDGTRLSIL.

The V call is TRBV5-1, the J call TRBJ2-1; D is perhaps TRBD2 (6 bases). V lost 4 bases, J lost 4 bases, and 12 bases lay in between. Per the germline V gene, CDR1 is SGHRS and CDR2 is YFSETQ. The CDR3 runs to 14 residues. CDR3: CASSRRDSYNEQFF. Here the CDR3 DNA reads TGCGCCAGCAGCCGCCGGGACTCTTACAATGAGCAGTTCTTC.

In this sample, this clone turned up many times. This sequence joins TRBV2 and TRBJ1-1; D ambiguous. Trimming shortened V by 7 bases and J by 5 bases, and 20 bases separated the two germline ends. CDR3 size: 15 residues. Germline V lookup: CDR1 SNHLY, CDR2 FYNNEI. CDR3 nucleotide sequence: TGTGCCAGCAAGGAGGAGATTACGGGGAGTACTGAAGCTTTCTTT. It codes for CASKEEITGSTEAFF.

J is TRBJ1-1 and V is TRBV19; D gene unclear. This CDR3 is built from 15 residues. Per germline, CDR1 LNHDA and CDR2 SQIVND (reference sequence). V was trimmed by 6 bases and J by 4 bases, leaving 18 bases between them. Written as DNA, the CDR3 is TGTGCCAGTAGGCTAGGGCACCCCCTGGGCACTGAAGCTTTCTTT. It yields the protein CASRLGHPLGTEAFF.

V is TRBV6-1 and J is TRBJ2-3; D call uncertain. The CDR3 totals 15 residues. Trimming cost V 1 base and J 2 bases, with 10 bases left between them. Looked up from germline, CDR1 is MNHNS and CDR2 is SASEGT. The CDR3 DNA reads TGTGCCAGCAGTGAAGGACGCTATTCCACAGATACGCAGTATTTT. It is translated as CASSEGRYSTDTQYF.

This clone was counted only a few times. The chain joins TRBV6-5 to TRBJ1-1, with D possibly TRBD1 on 6 matching bases. Trimming shortened V by 6 bases and J by 4 bases, and 18 bases separated the two germline ends. The length of the CDR3 is 15 residues. Looked up from germline, CDR1 is MNHEY and CDR2 is SVGAGI. The DNA of the CDR3 is TGTGCCAGCAGAAAAGAACAGGGTACAGGCACTGAAGCTTTCTTT. The encoded protein is CASRKEQGTGTEAFF.

The chain has TRBV27 and TRBJ2-2; 14 bases fit TRBD2. Germline trimming cut 4 bases from V and 4 bases from J; bases unmatched to any gene: 11. The germline V gene encodes CDR1 MNHEY and CDR2 SMNVEV (reference sequence). The CDR3 extends over 19 amino acids. The DNA for the CDR3 is TGTGCCAGCAGTTCCGGACTAGCGGGGGGCCCTGAGGGCACCGGGGAGCTGTTTTTT. It encodes CASSSGLAGGPEGTGELFF.